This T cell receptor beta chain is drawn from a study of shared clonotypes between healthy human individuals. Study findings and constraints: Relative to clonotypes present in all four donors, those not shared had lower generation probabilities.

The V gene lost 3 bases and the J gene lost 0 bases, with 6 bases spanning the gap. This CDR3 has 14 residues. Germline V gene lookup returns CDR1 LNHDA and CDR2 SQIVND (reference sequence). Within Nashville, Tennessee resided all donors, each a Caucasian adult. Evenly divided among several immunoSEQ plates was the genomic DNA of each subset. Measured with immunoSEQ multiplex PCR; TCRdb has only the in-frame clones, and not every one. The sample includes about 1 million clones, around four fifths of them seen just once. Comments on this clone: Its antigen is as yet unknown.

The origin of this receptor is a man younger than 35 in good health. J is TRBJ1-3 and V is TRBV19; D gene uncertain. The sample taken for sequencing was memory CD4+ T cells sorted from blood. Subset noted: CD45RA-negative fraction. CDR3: CASSISYSGNTIYF. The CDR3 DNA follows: TGTGCCAGTAGTATTTCGTACTCTGGAAACACCATATATTTT.